Included here is one T cell receptor (beta chain) sequence, with context. Germline V gene lookup returns CDR1 MNHEY and CDR2 SVGAGI. CDR3 size: 13 residues. V was clipped by 2 bases and J by 7 bases, with 9 bases between them. This table comes from immunoSEQ multiplex PCR, and its TCRdb copy is limited to in-frame clones, with some not included. The sample shows more than 300,000 clones, 86% of them seen only once. The record originates from a study of blood T cell repertoires in COVID-19. The sample taken for sequencing was peripheral blood. The sequence came from a woman in her forties or fifties with acute or convalescent COVID-19. V is TRBV6-5 and J is TRBJ1-5; D gene unclear. In nucleotides, the CDR3 is TGTGCCAGCAGTTACGGAGTGAAGCAGCCCCAGCATTTT. Its translation is CASSYGVKQPQHF.